This entry features one TCR beta chain sequence. This record belongs to a study of blood T cell repertoires in COVID-19. Data came from immunoSEQ multiplex PCR; TCRdb stores just in-frame clones and leaves some out. Among 130,000 to 150,000 clones listed, 84% were seen once. V gave up 2 bases and J gave up 3 bases, with 10 bases separating them. This CDR3 region has 13 residues. The germline V gene has CDR1 GTSNPN and CDR2 SVGIG (reference sequence). Sequencing used peripheral blood. The origin of this receptor is a human donor in a cohort sampled during active COVID-19. The J gene is TRBJ1-1, the V gene TRBV30; a possible D gene is TRBD1 (5 bases). The CDR3 loop reads CAWSLTRDTEAFF. DNA for the CDR3: TGTGCCTGGAGTTTAACCAGGGACACTGAAGCTTTCTTT.